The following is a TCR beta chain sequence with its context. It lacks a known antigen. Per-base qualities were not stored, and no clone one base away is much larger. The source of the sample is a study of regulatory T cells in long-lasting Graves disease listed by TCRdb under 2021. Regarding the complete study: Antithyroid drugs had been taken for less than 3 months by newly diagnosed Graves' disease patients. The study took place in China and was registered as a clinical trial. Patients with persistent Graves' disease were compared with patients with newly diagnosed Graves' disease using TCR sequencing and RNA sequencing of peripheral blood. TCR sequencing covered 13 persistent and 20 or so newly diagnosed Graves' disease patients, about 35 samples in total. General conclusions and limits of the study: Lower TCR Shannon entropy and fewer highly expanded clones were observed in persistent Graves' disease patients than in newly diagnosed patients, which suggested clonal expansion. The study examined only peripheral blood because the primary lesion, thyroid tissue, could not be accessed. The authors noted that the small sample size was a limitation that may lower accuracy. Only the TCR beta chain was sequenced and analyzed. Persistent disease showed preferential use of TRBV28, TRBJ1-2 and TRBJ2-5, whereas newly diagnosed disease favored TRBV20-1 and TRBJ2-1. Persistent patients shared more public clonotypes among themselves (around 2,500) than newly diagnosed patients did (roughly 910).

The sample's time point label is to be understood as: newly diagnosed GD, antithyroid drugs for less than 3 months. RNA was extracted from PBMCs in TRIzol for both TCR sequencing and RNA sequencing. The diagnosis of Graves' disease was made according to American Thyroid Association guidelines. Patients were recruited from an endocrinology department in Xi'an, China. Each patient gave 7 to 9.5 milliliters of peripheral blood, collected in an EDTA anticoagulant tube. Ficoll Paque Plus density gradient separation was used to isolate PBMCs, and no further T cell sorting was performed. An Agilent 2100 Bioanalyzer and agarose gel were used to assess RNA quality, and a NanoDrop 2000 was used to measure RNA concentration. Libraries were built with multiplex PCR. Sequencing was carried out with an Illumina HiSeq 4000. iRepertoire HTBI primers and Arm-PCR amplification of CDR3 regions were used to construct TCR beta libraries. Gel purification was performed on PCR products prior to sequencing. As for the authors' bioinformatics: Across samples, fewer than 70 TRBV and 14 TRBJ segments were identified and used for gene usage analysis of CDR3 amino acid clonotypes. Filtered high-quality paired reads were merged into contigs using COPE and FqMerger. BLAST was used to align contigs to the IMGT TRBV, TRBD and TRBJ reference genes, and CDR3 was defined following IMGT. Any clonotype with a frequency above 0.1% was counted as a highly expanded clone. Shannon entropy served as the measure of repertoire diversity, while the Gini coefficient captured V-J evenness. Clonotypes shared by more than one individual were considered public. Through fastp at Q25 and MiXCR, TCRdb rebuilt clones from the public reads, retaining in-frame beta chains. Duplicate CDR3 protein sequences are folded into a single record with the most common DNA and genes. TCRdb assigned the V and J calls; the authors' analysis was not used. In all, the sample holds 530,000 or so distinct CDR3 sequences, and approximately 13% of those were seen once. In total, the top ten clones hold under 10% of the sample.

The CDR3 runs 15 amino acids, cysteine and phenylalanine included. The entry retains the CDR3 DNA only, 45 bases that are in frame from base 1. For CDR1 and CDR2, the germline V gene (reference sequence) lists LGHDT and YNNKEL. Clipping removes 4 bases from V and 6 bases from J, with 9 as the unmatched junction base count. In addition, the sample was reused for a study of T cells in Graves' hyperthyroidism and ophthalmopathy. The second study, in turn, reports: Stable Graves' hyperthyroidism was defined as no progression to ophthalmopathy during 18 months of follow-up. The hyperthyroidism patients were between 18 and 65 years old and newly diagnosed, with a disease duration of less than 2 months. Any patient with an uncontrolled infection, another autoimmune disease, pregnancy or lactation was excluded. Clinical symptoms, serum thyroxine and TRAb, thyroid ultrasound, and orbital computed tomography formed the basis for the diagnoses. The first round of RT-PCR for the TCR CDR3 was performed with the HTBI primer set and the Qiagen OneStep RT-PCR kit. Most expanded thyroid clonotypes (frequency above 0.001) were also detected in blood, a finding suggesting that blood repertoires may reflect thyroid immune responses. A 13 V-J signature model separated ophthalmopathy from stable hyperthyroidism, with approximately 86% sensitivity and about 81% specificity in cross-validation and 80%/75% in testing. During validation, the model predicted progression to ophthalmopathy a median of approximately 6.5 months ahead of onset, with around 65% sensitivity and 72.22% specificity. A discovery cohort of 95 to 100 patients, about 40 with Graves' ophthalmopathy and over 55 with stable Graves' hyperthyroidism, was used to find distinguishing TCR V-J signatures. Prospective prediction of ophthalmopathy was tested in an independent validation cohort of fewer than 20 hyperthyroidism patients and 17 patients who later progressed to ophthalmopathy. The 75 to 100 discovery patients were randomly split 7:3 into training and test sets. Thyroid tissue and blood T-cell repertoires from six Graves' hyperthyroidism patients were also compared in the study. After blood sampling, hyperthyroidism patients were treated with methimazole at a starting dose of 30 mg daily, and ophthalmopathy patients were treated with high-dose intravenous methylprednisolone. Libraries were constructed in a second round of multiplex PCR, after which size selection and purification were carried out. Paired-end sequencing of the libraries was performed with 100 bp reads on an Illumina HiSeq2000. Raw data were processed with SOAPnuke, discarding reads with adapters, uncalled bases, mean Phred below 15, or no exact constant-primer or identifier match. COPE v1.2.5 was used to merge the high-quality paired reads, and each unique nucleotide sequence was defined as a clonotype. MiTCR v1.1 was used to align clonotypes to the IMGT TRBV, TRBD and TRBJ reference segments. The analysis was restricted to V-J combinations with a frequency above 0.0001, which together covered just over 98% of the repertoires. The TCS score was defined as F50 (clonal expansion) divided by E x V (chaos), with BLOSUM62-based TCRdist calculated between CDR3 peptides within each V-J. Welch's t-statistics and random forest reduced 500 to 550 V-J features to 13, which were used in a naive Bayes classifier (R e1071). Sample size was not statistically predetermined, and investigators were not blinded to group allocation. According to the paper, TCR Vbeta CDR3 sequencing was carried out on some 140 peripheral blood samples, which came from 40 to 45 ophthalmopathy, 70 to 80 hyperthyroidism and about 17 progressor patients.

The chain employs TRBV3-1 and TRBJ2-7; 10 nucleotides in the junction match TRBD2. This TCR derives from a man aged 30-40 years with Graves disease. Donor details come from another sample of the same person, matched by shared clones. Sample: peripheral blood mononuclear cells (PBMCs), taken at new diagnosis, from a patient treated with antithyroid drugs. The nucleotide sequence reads TGTGCCAGCAGCCCCGGACTAGCGGTAACAGGCGAGCAGTACTTC. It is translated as CASSPGLAVTGEQYF.